The 30 T cell receptor beta chains below were found in one sample sequenced in a study of T cell repertoires in cytomegalovirus infection. The antigens for these receptors are not known. Using its own MiXCR run on the reads, TCRdb lists one record per CDR3 protein. The sample records nearly 700,000 distinct CDR3 sequences, around a third being singletons. Sequenced here: cultured PBMCs, sampled from culture after CMV antigen stimulation. Every receptor here comes from a human donor in good health (CMV status not recorded). Some clones in this sample may be carry-over from other donors' samples.

V gene TRBV11-2 combines with J gene TRBJ2-1; D ambiguous. Trimming pared 3 bases from V and 1 base from J, leaving 13 bases between. The CDR3 sequence is 16 residues long. Per germline, CDR1 SGHAT and CDR2 FQNNGV. CDR3 residues: CASSFRSGVSYNEQFF. CDR3 DNA sequence: TGTGCCAGCAGCTTCAGATCCGGTGTTTCCTACAATGAGCAGTTCTTC. Complete variable domain (other parts from reference TRBV11-2 and TRBJ2-1): EAGVAQSPRYKIIEKRQSVAFWCNPISGHATLYWYQQILGQGPKLLIQFQNNGVVDDSQLPKDRFSAERLKGVDSTLKIQPAKLEDSAVYLCASSFRSGVSYNEQFFGPGTRLTVL.

This clonotype was picked up a small number of times. The V and J genes are TRBV6-1 and TRBJ2-1; D unresolved. CDR1 is MNHNS and CDR2 is SASEGT in the germline V gene. This CDR3 has 15 residues. The V end was cut by 4 bases, the J end by 0 bases, with 10 bases between. The CDR3 DNA follows: TGTGCCAGCAGTGTAATCCCCCTCTCCTACAATGAGCAGTTCTTC. Protein product: CASSVIPLSYNEQFF.

The V call is TRBV6-2 or TRBV6-3, the J call TRBJ1-5; D call uncertain. Germline V gives CDR1 MNHEY, CDR2 SVGEGT. This CDR3 spans 14 amino acids. Trimming shortened V by 4 bases and J by 6 bases, and 13 bases separated the two germline ends. CDR3 sequence reads: CASSFEGSSQPQHF. As DNA, the CDR3 is TGTGCCAGCAGTTTCGAGGGTAGTAGTCAGCCCCAGCATTTT.

This clonotype was counted between two and nine times. The genes are TRBV28 and TRBJ2-3, with D maybe TRBD1 (6 bases). Germline V gene lookup returns CDR1 MDHEN and CDR2 SYDVKM. Trimming removed 5 bases from V and 2 bases from J, with 14 bases in between. The length of the CDR3 is 15 residues. The CDR3 nucleotides are TGTGCCAGCAGTCAAGGGGGATGGGACACAGATACGCAGTATTTT. The encoded protein is CASSQGGWDTDTQYF. The whole variable domain, remainder taken from reference TRBV28 and TRBJ2-3, is DVKVTQSSRYLVKRTGEKVFLECVQDMDHENMFWYRQDPGLGLRLIYFSYDVKMKEKGDIPEGYSVSREKKERFSLILESASTNQTSMYLCASSQGGWDTDTQYFGPGTRLTVL.

The J gene is TRBJ2-7, the V gene TRBV19; unclear D gene. The CDR3 covers 14 residues. Germline V gene lookup returns CDR1 LNHDA and CDR2 SQIVND (reference sequence). V was cut by 7 bases and J by 2 bases, with 15 bases left in between. The CDR3 nucleotides read TGTGCCAGTAAGGATTGGTCACGTCCCTACGAGCAGTACTTC. It encodes CASKDWSRPYEQYF. Complete variable domain (other parts from reference TRBV19 and TRBJ2-7): DGGITQSPKYLFRKEGQNVTLSCEQNLNHDAMYWYRQDPGQGLRLIYYSQIVNDFQKGDIAEGYSVSREKKESFPLTVTSAQKNPTAFYLCASKDWSRPYEQYFGPGTRLTVT.

The V call is TRBV4-1, the J call TRBJ2-1; D might be TRBD1 or TRBD2, each matching 7 bases. This CDR3 is built from 15 residues. Germline V gene sequence: CDR1 MGHRA, CDR2 YSYEKL. V was pared by 4 bases and J by 7 bases, with 17 bases between. The CDR3 DNA sequence: TGCGCCAGCAGCCTTTCCCATCAGGGGGGGAATGAGCAGTTCTTC. Residues: CASSLSHQGGNEQFF.

V is TRBV10-3 and J is TRBJ2-7; 9 bases fit TRBD2. The CDR3 spans 16 residues. Germline lookup yields CDR1 ENHRY and CDR2 SYGVKD. V was pared by 3 bases and J by 0 bases, with 6 bases of the junction left unmatched. The CDR3 region is CAISDGSGRGSYEQYF. The CDR3 DNA sequence: TGTGCCATCAGTGACGGTAGCGGGAGAGGCTCCTACGAGCAGTACTTC.

V usage is TRBV4-2 and J usage is TRBJ2-3; 8 positions agree with TRBD1. The CDR3 is 15 amino acids. V dropped 7 bases and J dropped 4; count of bases not matched to a gene: 10. The germline gives CDR1 LGHNA, CDR2 YNFKEQ. The CDR3 DNA follows: TGTGCCAGCAAAAGTGGGACAGGCATATCAGATACGCAGTATTTT. It codes for CASKSGTGISDTQYF.

This clonotype was picked up many times. The CDR3 DNA follows: TGTGCCAGCAGCTTTCCCGCCAGGGGGAGCAATCAGCCCCAGCATTTT. This gives the protein CASSFPARGSNQPQHF. The V and J genes are TRBV7-2 and TRBJ1-5, with TRBD1 matching 7 bases. The germline CDR1 and CDR2 sequences are SGHTA and FQGNSA. V gave up 3 bases and J gave up 1 base; unmatched junction bases: 6. The CDR3 contains 16 residues.

J is TRBJ2-3 and V is TRBV5-5; D is ambiguous. CDR1 is SGHKS, CDR2 YYEKEE, per germline (reference sequence). The CDR3 has 15 amino acids. Trimming cost V 0 bases and J 0 bases, with 8 bases left between them. In DNA, the CDR3 is TGTGCCAGCAGCTTGGCCACAGTTAGCACAGATACGCAGTATTTT. Translation gives CASSLATVSTDTQYF.

J is TRBJ1-1 and V is TRBV14; D may be TRBD1 (5 bases). CDR3 length: 17 amino acids. V lost 3 bases and J 4 bases, leaving 21 bases between the germline ends. Germline V gene data show CDR1 as SGHDN and CDR2 as FVKESK. The chain's CDR3 is CASSHGQGPYVGTEAFF. CDR3 bases: TGTGCCAGCAGCCACGGACAAGGCCCCTACGTGGGCACTGAAGCTTTCTTT.

This clonotype was seen a few times. The chain carries TRBV7-2 and TRBJ1-2; D is uncertain. The V end lost 5 bases, the J end lost 5 bases, and 15 bases lay between the germline ends. The germline V gene encodes CDR1 SGHTA and CDR2 FQGNSA. This CDR3 spans 14 amino acids. CDR3 coding DNA: TGTGCCAGCAGCCGGGGTCGTCAACTATATGGCTACACCTTC. Protein sequence: CASSRGRQLYGYTF.

The chain combines TRBV6-1 with TRBJ1-1; 9 bases fit TRBD1. Germline trimming cut 4 bases from V and 11 bases from J; bases unmatched to any gene: 11. CDR1 and CDR2 from the germline V gene are MNHNS and SASEGT. There are 14 residues in the CDR3. The CDR3 loop reads CASSARRDRVYAFF. CDR3 in DNA: TGTGCCAGCAGTGCTCGTCGGGACAGGGTGTACGCTTTCTTT.

The chain employs TRBV5-1 and TRBJ2-5; maybe TRBD2 (6 bases). The germline CDR1 and CDR2 sequences are SGHRS and YFSETQ. V dropped 2 bases and J dropped 10 bases, with 9 bases sitting between them. The CDR3 is made up of 11 amino acids. The CDR3 region has the DNA TGCGCCAGCAGCTTCGGGACTCACCAGTACTTC. Amino acid sequence: CASSFGTHQYF.

The chain uses TRBV7-2 and TRBJ2-1, with 7 bases aligning to TRBD2. Per the germline V gene, CDR1 is SGHTA and CDR2 is FQGNSA. Trimming cost V 11 bases and J 6 bases; bases outside gene matches: 16. The CDR3 has 15 residues. The DNA for the CDR3 is TGTGCCTCTCGGGGGGTTGGGGCGGGTTTCAATGAGCAGTTCTTC. It codes for CASRGVGAGFNEQFF. The full variable domain, with the rest looked up from reference TRBV7-2 and TRBJ2-1, is GAGVSQSPSNKVTEKGKDVELRCDPISGHTALYWYRQSLGQGLEFLIYFQGNSAPDKSGLPSDRFSAERTGGSVSTLTIQRTQQEDSAVYLCASRGVGAGFNEQFFGPGTRLTVL.

The rearrangement joins TRBV10-3 to TRBJ1-5; TRBD1 might be the D (5 bases). CDR1 and CDR2 from the germline V gene are ENHRY and SYGVKD. The CDR3 runs 13 residues. Trimming removed 2 bases from V and 10 bases from J, with 12 bases in between. The CDR3 DNA reads as TGTGCCATCAGTGAGGGTACAGGTTTTCCCCAGCATTTT. Protein sequence: CAISEGTGFPQHF.

This clonotype was found a few times. The V call is TRBV5-5, the J call TRBJ1-4; TRBD1 matches 8 bases. With 4 bases clipped from V and 8 bases from J, the junction kept 7 bases outside the gene matches. Looked up from germline, CDR1 is SGHKS and CDR2 is YYEKEE (reference sequence). This CDR3 contains 14 residues. In DNA, the CDR3 is TGTGCCAGCAGCGCGACAGGGGTCGGAGAAAAACTGTTTTTT. Its protein product is CASSATGVGEKLFF.

This clonotype has a count of ten or more. The chain recombines TRBV7-2 with TRBJ1-5; TRBD1 matches 11 bases. V trimming: 5 bases; J trimming: 5 bases; junction bases outside the gene matches: 5. The CDR3 sequence is 15 residues long. Germline V CDR1 and CDR2: SGHTA, FQGNSA. The CDR3 protein is CASSVGTGGYQPQHF. CDR3 bases: TGTGCCAGCAGCGTAGGGACAGGGGGTTATCAGCCCCAGCATTTT.

The chain has TRBV20-1 and TRBJ2-7; D is unresolved. Germline loops: CDR1 DFQATT, CDR2 SNEGSKA (reference sequence). CDR3 size: 12 residues. V dropped 2 bases and J dropped 1 base, with 6 bases sitting between them. The CDR3: CSARSRSYEQYF. DNA of the CDR3: TGCAGTGCTAGATCGCGGTCCTACGAGCAGTACTTC.

This clonotype has only a few counts. At one of its ends the junction is not consistent with the germline gene, which may arise from a read error. V usage is TRBV20-1 and J usage is TRBJ2-7, with TRBD2 identical over 8 bases. Germline V CDR1 and CDR2: DFQATT, SNEGSKA (reference sequence). This CDR3 has 12 amino acids. Here the CDR3 reads CSATNSGAGTHF. The CDR3 DNA sequence: TGCAGTGCAACCAATAGCGGGGCGGGAACTCACTTC.

The rearrangement joins TRBV11-2 to TRBJ2-1; TRBD2 agrees at 8 bases. The J segment lost 1 base and the V segment lost 4 bases, leaving 3 bases of the junction unmatched. The CDR3 length is 15 residues. Looked up from germline, CDR1 is SGHAT and CDR2 is FQNNGV. The CDR3 protein is CASSSERESYNEQFF. CDR3 coding DNA: TGTGCCAGCAGCTCCGAGCGGGAGTCCTACAATGAGCAGTTCTTC.

CDR3 in amino acids: CASSLAVGAKNIQYF. The DNA for the CDR3 is TGCGCCAGCAGCTTGGCGGTAGGAGCCAAAAACATTCAGTACTTC. The V and J genes are TRBV5-1 and TRBJ2-4; no definite D call. V was trimmed by 0 bases and J by 0 bases, leaving 7 bases between them. The germline CDR1 and CDR2 sequences are SGHRS and YFSETQ. The CDR3 extends over 15 amino acids. Full variable domain (remainder filled in from reference TRBV5-1 and TRBJ2-4): KAGVTQTPRYLIKTRGQQVTLSCSPISGHRSVSWYQQTPGQGLQFLFEYFSETQRNKGNFPGRFSGRQFSNSRSEMNVSTLELGDSALYLCASSLAVGAKNIQYFGAGTRLSVL.

V is TRBV7-2 and J is TRBJ1-4; D not resolved. Looked up from germline, CDR1 is SGHTA and CDR2 is FQGNSA. CDR3 length: 12 residues. Trimming cost V 4 bases and J 8 bases, with 8 bases left between them. The CDR3 spells CASSSPEEKLFF. CDR3 bases: TGTGCCAGCAGCTCCCCGGAGGAAAAACTGTTTTTT.

This clonotype has ten or more counts. The V call is TRBV7-2, the J call TRBJ2-1; D is perhaps TRBD2 (6 bases). This CDR3 region has 15 residues. V lost 2 bases to trimming and J lost 2 bases, with 10 bases between them. Germline lookup yields CDR1 SGHTA and CDR2 FQGNSA. The DNA of the CDR3 is TGTGCCAGCAGCTTATATAGCGGTACCTACAATGAGCAGTTCTTC. Amino acids: CASSLYSGTYNEQFF.

This sequence joins TRBV6-1 and TRBJ2-1; no clear D. V shed 1 base and J shed 0 bases, with 7 bases lying between them. The CDR3 is 15 amino acids. Germline V gene lookup returns CDR1 MNHNS and CDR2 SASEGT. CDR3 region: CASSEVASSYNEQFF. As DNA, the CDR3 is TGTGCCAGCAGTGAAGTCGCGAGCTCCTACAATGAGCAGTTCTTC.

Comments on this clonotype: A much larger clone sits a single nucleotide away, making a read error possible. The chain couples TRBV7-2 to TRBJ2-7; tentatively, D is TRBD1 or TRBD2 (5 bases each). With 5 bases removed from V and 2 bases from J, the gap between germline ends came to 13 bases. There are 14 residues in the CDR3. Germline assignment: CDR1 SGHTA and CDR2 FQGNSA. CDR3 in amino acids: CASSPRDGTYEQYF. Here the CDR3 DNA reads TGTGCCAGCAGCCCCCGGGACGGGACCTACGAGCAGTACTTC.

The rearrangement links TRBV6-5 to TRBJ1-6; 9 bases match TRBD1. The CDR3 is made up of 16 amino acids. After removal of 2 bases from V and 14 bases from J, the junction contained 13 bases not matched to a gene. The V gene's germline CDR1 is MNHEY and CDR2 SVGAGI. CDR3 amino acids: CASSYPKTGGDGTLHF. The CDR3 region has the DNA TGTGCCAGCAGTTACCCCAAGACAGGGGGAGACGGCACCCTCCACTTT.

This chain connects TRBV4-3 to TRBJ2-2; maybe TRBD1 (5 bases). There are 16 residues in the CDR3. V was clipped by 2 bases and J by 1 base, with 11 bases between them. Germline V lookup: CDR1 LGHNA, CDR2 YSLEER. The CDR3 sequence is CASSQLNRGNTGELFF. As DNA, the CDR3 is TGCGCCAGCAGCCAACTAAATAGGGGGAACACCGGGGAGCTGTTTTTT.

A few counts support this clonotype. The V gene is TRBV20-1, the J gene TRBJ2-1; 8 bases are shared with TRBD2. The J segment lost 5 bases and the V segment lost 0 bases, leaving 15 bases of the junction unmatched. The CDR3 has 18 amino acids. Germline V CDR1 and CDR2: DFQATT, SNEGSKA (reference sequence). The CDR3 is CSARDRERGHQTNNEQFF. The CDR3 DNA sequence: TGCAGTGCTAGAGATCGGGAGCGGGGGCACCAAACAAACAATGAGCAGTTCTTC.

This sequence joins TRBV19 and TRBJ2-1; a possible D gene is TRBD2 (7 bases). Trimming shortened V by 5 bases and J by 5 bases, and 25 bases separated the two germline ends. From germline, CDR1 is LNHDA and CDR2 SQIVND (reference sequence). This CDR3 region has 18 residues. In DNA, the CDR3 is TGTGCCAGTAGTCCAGGATGGACGGGGGGCGAATCTAACAATGAGCAGTTCTTC. This sequence encodes CASSPGWTGGESNNEQFF.